The present T cell receptor beta chain was sequenced within a study of blood T cell repertoires in COVID-19. Study details: COVID-19 samples, acute and convalescent, were from the United States, Italy and Spain. Nucleic acid was either cDNA or gDNA, and it came from T cells, B-cell-depleted T cells, or PBMCs.

J gave up 11 bases and V 0 bases, and 7 bases lay outside the gene matches. CDR3 length: 15 residues. In germline, CDR1 is KGHSH, CDR2 LQKENI. As handled by the study authors: The assay estimated nucleated cells by amplifying reference gene primers. The table came from immunoSEQ multiplex PCR; TCRdb's copy has only in-frame clones and leaves some out. V and J calls and clone size follow that table, whereas D and trimming were derived from the DNA. Of around 11,000 clones listed, roughly 87% are singletons. This clonotype was sampled from a man in his thirties or forties with active or convalescent COVID-19. The sample consisted of peripheral blood. V gene TRBV18 combines with J gene TRBJ2-1; 10 nucleotides agree with TRBD2. The CDR3 loop reads CASSPPTLAGYQQFF. The CDR3 DNA reads as TGTGCCAGCTCACCACCGACACTAGCGGGGTATCAGCAGTTCTTC.